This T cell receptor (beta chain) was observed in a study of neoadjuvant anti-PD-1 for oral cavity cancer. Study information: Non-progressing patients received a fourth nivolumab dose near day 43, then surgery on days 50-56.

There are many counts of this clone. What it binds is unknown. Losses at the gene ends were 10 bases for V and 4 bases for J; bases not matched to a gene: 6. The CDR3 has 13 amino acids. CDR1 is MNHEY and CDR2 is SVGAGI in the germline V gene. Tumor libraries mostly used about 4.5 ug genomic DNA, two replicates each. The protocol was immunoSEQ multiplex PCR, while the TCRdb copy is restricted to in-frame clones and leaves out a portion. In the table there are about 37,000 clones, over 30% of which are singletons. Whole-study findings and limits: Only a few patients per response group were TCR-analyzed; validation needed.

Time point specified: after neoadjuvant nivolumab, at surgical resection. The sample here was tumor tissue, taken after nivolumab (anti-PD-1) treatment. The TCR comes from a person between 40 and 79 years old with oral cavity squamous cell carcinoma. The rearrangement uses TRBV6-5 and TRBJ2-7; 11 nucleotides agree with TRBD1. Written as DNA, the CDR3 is TGTGCCACCGGACAGGGGGCGCAATACGAGCAGTACTTC. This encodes CATGQGAQYEQYF.